Listed below are T cell receptor beta chains from one sample, sequenced in a study of blood T cell repertoires in COVID-19. Sequenced by immunoSEQ multiplex PCR; TCRdb stores in-frame clones only, minus some. The sample lists roughly 220,000 clones; roughly four fifths were seen once. The source material was PBMCs or T cells enriched from blood (not recorded which). Receptors were obtained from a man in his forties or fifties who had recovered from COVID-19. CDR3s leave out the opening cysteine and the closing phenylalanine or tryptophan.

j_call v_call cdr3_aa
TRBJ1-5 TRBV7-2 ASSLEGVGQPQH
TRBJ1-5 TRBV24-1 ATSDRRQAQPQH
TRBJ2-7 TRBV28 ASSPPGGSYEQY
TRBJ1-5 TRBV23-1 ASSQFHEPAGQGAIQPQH
TRBJ1-1 TRBV6-5 ASSWGGRTEAF
TRBJ2-3 TRBV6-5 ASRRAGGRTDTQY
TRBJ1-1 TRBV13 ASSLVQRGNTEAF
TRBJ1-2 TRBV27 ASSRTPGQGGYGYT
TRBJ2-2 TRBV28 ASKGGGTGELF
TRBJ2-5 TRBV5-1 ASSPGGREETQY
TRBJ1-4 TRBV4-3 ASSQTPGTLRNEKLF
TRBJ1-2 TRBV28 ATRDSANYGYT
TRBJ2-2 TRBV7-3 ASSFYSGELF
TRBJ2-1 TRBV9 ASSVVPSGYNEQF
TRBJ1-5 TRBV13 ASSGRGAQPQH
TRBJ1-5 TRBV7-9 ASSLGVVGSDQPQH
TRBJ1-1 TRBV3-1/TRBV3-2 ASSLSFRGDTEAF
TRBJ2-2 TRBV5-4 ASSLGPSGGVNTGELF
TRBJ2-7 TRBV5-4 ASSPPTGSSFYEQY
TRBJ1-1 TRBV11-3 ANADHGGATEAF
TRBJ2-2 TRBV30 AHGWVNTGELF
TRBJ2-2 TRBV4-2 ASRHTVDTGELF
TRBJ1-6 TRBV9 ASSAQGSSYNSPLH
TRBJ1-2 TRBV7-9 ASSLTGKRGYT
TRBJ2-7 TRBV6-2/TRBV6-3 ASSYGDRGEQY
TRBJ2-1 TRBV7-3 ASGLSGSDEQF
TRBJ2-7 TRBV27 ASSRTSGSGKQY
TRBJ2-2 TRBV7-3 ASSSPGTGATGELF
TRBJ2-3 TRBV24-1 ATSDLQVNSRQY
TRBJ2-3 TRBV7-2 ASSLPGTDTQY
TRBJ2-1 TRBV18 ASSPAGYGYNEQF
TRBJ2-2 TRBV3-1/TRBV3-2 ASSQDRGFGELF
TRBJ1-6 TRBV5-1 ASMLGQHSPLH
TRBJ2-2 TRBV7-2 ASSLGTSGTGELF
TRBJ1-4 TRBV30 AWGAGEKLF
TRBJ2-4 TRBV5-1 ASSLEILEGLGNIQY
TRBJ1-6 TRBV15 ATSRVADNSPLH
TRBJ2-1 TRBV7-3 ASSVASSSYNEQF
TRBJ2-7 TRBV28 ASSPGTSGRSSYEQY
TRBJ2-3 TRBV7-2 ASSRDYTDTQY